What follows is one TCR beta chain and its context. The sample comes from a study of regulatory T cells in long-lasting Graves disease. Time point in this sample: newly diagnosed GD, antithyroid drugs for less than 3 months. PBMCs provided the RNA from which the TCR library was made. An endocrinology unit in Xi'an, China, supplied the patients. CDR3-region Arm-PCR and iRepertoire HTBI primers produced the TCR beta libraries. Per the original methods: Samples collectively showed 60 to 75 TRBV and 11 to 15 TRBJ segments. TCRdb itself ran the multiplex PCR reads through MiXCR, one entry per CDR3 protein. The V and J calls shown here were made by TCRdb, not taken from the authors' results. The sample includes hundreds of thousands of distinct CDR3 sequences, over 15% of them seen just once. Trimming shortened V by 6 bases and J by 0 bases, and 15 bases separated the two germline ends. Germline V lookup: CDR1 MNHEY, CDR2 SVGEGT. CDR3 size: 17 residues.

These sequences were also reported in another study, on T cells in Graves' hyperthyroidism and ophthalmopathy. That source adds: Exclusion followed for patients with uncontrolled infection, other autoimmune disease, pregnancy or lactation.

The sequence came from a man in his forties with Graves disease. The chain combines TRBV6-2 or TRBV6-3 with TRBJ2-6; no clear D. Here the sequenced sample was peripheral blood mononuclear cells (PBMCs), taken at new diagnosis, from a patient treated with antithyroid drugs. The CDR3 bases are TGTGCCAGCAGCCAATACCGCGCAGGCTCTGGGGCCAACGTCCTGACTTTC. Its translation is CASSQYRAGSGANVLTF.